The clone carrying this TCR beta chain was recorded many times. Its matching antigen is unknown. This specimen belongs to a study of CD8 T cells in ankylosing spondylitis. Notes on the study in general: In peripheral blood, disease-linked CD8+ clones occurred at relatively low frequencies. There were earlier reports of some motif variants in reactive arthritis synovial fluid and blood. A TCR beta motif made of several highly homologous variants seemed typical of ankylosing spondylitis blood. Within matched ankylosing spondylitis synovial fluid, disease-linked clones were reportedly significantly enriched.

This CDR3 region has 16 residues. Germline CDR1 is ENHRY and CDR2 is SYGVKD. The trim removed 6 bases at V and 4 bases at J, leaving 12 bases unmatched. Quantitative 5'-RACE with molecular barcodes generated TCR beta libraries. TCRdb used MiXCR to reprocess the 5' RACE reads, holding one entry per CDR3 protein. The table lists about 500,000 distinct CDR3 sequences, roughly 5% of them singletons. The sample consisted of blood, either unsorted or a sorted T cell fraction (not recorded which). The chain couples TRBV10-3 to TRBJ2-1; 7 positions agree with TRBD1. The source of this sequence is a male donor with ankylosing spondylitis. Written as DNA, the CDR3 is TGTGCCATCAGCCAAAGGTCCGGGACAGAGTACAATGAGCAGTTCTTC. Its translation is CAISQRSGTEYNEQFF.